This TCR beta chain was identified in a study of shared clonotypes between healthy human individuals. The method was immunoSEQ multiplex PCR; TCRdb's version includes in-frame clones alone and lacks a portion of them. The sample records approximately 460,000 clones, roughly 80% being singletons. Donors were healthy HIV-negative adults without recently reported acute infections or vaccinations. Trimming left V 1 base short and J 7 bases short, with 10 bases between. Germline CDR1 MGHDK, CDR2 SYGVNS. The CDR3 is 14 residues long. Sample: PBMCs. V and J are TRBV25-1 and TRBJ2-2; D is ambiguous. This clonotype was obtained from a woman aged 40 to 55 in good health. Some clones in this sample may be carry-over from other donors' samples. The CDR3 nucleotides read TGTGCCAGCAGTGAATTGGCTATGGGCGGGGAGCTGTTTTTT. Translating it yields CASSELAMGGELFF.